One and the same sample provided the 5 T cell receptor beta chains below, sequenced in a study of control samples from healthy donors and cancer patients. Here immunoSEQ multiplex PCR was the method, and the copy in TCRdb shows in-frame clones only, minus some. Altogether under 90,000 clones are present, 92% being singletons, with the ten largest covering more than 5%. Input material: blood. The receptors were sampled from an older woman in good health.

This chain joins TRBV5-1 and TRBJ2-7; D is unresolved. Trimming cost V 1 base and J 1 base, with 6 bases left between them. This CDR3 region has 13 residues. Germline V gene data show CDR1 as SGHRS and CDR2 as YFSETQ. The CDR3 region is CASSLSSSYEQYF. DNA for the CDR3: TGCGCCAGCAGCTTGAGTTCTTCCTACGAGCAGTACTTC. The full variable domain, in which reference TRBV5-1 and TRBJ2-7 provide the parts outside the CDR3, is KAGVTQTPRYLIKTRGQQVTLSCSPISGHRSVSWYQQTPGQGLQFLFEYFSETQRNKGNFPGRFSGRQFSNSRSEMNVSTLELGDSALYLCASSLSSSYEQYFGPGTRLTVT.

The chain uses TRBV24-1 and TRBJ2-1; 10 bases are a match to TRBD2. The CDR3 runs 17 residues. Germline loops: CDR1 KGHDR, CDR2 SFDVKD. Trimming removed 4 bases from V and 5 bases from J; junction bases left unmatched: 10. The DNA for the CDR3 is TGTGCCACCAGTGACTATCCTAGCGGGAGCGCTGACAATGAGCAGTTCTTC. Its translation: CATSDYPSGSADNEQFF.

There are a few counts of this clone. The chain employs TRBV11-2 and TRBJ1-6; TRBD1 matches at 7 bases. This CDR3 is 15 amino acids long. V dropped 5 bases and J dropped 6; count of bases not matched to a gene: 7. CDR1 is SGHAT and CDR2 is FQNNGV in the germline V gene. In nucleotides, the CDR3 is TGTGCCAGCAGCCTCGGGACAGCGATTAATTCACCCCTCCACTTT. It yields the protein CASSLGTAINSPLHF. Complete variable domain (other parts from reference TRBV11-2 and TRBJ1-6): EAGVAQSPRYKIIEKRQSVAFWCNPISGHATLYWYQQILGQGPKLLIQFQNNGVVDDSQLPKDRFSAERLKGVDSTLKIQPAKLEDSAVYLCASSLGTAINSPLHFGNGTRLTVT.

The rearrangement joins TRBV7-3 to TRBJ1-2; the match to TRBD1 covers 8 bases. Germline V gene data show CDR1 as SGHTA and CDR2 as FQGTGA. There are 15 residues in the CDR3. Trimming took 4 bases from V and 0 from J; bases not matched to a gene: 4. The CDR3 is CASSSTGGTNYGYTF. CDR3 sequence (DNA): TGTGCCAGCAGCTCAACAGGGGGGACTAACTATGGCTACACCTTC.

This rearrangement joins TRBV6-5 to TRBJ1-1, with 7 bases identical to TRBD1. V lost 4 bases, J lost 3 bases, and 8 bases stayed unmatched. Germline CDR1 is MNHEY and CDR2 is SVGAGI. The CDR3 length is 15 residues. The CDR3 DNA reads TGTGCCAGCAGTTTTCAGGGGGTAAGGGACACTGAAGCTTTCTTT. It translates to CASSFQGVRDTEAFF.